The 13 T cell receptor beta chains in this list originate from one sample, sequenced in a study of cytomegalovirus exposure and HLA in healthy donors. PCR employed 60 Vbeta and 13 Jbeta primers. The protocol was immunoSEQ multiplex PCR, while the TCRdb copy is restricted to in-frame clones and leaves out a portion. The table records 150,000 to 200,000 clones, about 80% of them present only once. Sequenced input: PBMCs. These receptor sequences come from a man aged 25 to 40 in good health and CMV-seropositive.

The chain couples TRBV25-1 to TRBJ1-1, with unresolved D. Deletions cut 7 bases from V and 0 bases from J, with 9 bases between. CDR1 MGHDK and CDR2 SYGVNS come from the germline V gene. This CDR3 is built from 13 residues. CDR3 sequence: CASNREMNTEAFF. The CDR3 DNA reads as TGTGCCAGCAACCGAGAAATGAACACTGAAGCTTTCTTT.

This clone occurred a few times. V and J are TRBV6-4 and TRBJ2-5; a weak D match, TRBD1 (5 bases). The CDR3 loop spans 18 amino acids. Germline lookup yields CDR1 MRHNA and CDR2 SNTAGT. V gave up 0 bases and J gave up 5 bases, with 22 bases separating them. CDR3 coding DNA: TGTGCCAGCAGTGACTCGAGTCTGGGCAGGGTTAAATTGGAGACCCAGTACTTC. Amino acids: CASSDSSLGRVKLETQYF.

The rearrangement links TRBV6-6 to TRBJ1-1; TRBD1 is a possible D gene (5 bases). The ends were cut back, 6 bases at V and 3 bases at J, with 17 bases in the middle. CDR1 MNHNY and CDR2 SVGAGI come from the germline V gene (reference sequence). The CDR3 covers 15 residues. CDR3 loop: CASRDIGWEDTEAFF. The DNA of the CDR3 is TGTGCCAGCAGGGACATTGGCTGGGAGGACACTGAAGCTTTCTTT.

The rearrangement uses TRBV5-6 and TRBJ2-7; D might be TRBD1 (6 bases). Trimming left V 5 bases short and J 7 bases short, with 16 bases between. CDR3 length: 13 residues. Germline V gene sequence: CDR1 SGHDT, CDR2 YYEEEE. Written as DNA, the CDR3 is TGTGCCAGCAGACTGACCGGGACACGGGAGCAGTACTTC. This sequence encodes CASRLTGTREQYF.

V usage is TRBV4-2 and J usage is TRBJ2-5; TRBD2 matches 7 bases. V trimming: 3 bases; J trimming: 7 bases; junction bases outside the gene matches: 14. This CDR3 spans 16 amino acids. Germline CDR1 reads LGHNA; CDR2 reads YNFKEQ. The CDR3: CASSQESGDLGMTQYF. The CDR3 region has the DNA TGTGCCAGCAGCCAGGAAAGCGGGGACCTCGGTATGACCCAGTACTTC.

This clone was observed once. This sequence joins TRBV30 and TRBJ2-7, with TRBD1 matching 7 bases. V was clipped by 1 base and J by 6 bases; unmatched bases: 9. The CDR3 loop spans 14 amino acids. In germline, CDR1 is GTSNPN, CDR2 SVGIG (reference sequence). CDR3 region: CAWSEFQGDREQYF. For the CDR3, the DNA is TGTGCCTGGAGTGAATTCCAGGGGGATCGCGAGCAGTACTTC.

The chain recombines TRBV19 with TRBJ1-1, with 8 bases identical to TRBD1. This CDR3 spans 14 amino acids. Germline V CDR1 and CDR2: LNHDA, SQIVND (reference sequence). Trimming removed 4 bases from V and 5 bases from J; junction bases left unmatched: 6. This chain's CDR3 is CASSTGQGVTEAFF. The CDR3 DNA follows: TGTGCCAGTAGTACCGGACAGGGCGTGACTGAAGCTTTCTTT.

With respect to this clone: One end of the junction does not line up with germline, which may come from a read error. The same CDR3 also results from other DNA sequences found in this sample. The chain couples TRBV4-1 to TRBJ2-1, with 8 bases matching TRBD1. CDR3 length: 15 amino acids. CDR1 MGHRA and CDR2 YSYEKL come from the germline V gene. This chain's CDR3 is CASSQDRVSYNEQFF. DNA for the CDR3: TGCGCCAGCAGCCAGGACAGGGTTTCCTACAATGAACAGTTCTTC.

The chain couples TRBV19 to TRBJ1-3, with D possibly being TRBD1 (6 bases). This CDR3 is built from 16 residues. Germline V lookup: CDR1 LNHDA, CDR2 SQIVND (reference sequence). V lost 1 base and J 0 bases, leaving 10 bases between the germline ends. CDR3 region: CASSIVDSFSGNTIYF. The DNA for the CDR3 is TGTGCCAGTAGTATAGTGGACAGCTTCTCTGGAAACACCATATATTTT.

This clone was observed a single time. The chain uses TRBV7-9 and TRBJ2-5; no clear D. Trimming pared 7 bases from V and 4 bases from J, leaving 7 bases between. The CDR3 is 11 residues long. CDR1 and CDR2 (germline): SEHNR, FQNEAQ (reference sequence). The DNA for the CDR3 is TGTGCCAGCACCCGAGGAGAGACCCAGTACTTC. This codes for CASTRGETQYF.

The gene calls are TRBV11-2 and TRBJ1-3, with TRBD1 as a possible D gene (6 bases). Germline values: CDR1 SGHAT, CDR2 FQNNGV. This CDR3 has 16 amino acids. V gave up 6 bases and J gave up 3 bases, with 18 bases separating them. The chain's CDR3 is CASRPPPGVSGNTIYF. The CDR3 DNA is TGTGCCAGCAGACCTCCTCCAGGGGTCAGTGGAAACACCATATATTTT.

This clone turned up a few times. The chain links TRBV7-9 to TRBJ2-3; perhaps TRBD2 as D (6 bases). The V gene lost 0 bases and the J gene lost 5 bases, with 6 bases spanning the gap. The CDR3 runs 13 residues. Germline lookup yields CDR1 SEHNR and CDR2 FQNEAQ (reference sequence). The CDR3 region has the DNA TGTGCCAGCAGCTTAGCGGGGGGAGATACGCAGTATTTT. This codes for CASSLAGGDTQYF. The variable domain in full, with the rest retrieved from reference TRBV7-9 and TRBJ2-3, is DTGVSQNPRHKITKRGQNVTFRCDPISEHNRLYWYRQTLGQGPEFLTYFQNEAQLEKSRLLSDRFSAERPKGSFSTLEIQRTEQGDSAMYLCASSLAGGDTQYFGPGTRLTVL.

The CDR3 nucleotides are TGCGCCAGCAGCGAACCCCCGGCGAACACCGGGGAGCTGTTTTTT. This translates into CASSEPPANTGELFF. This chain joins TRBV5-1 and TRBJ2-2; D not certain. This CDR3 comprises 15 residues. V dropped 4 bases and J dropped 0 bases, with 10 bases sitting between them. CDR1 SGHRS and CDR2 YFSETQ come from the germline V gene.